The present TCR beta chain was sequenced within a study of identifying expanded T cells in peripheral blood. Germline CDR1 is LNHDA and CDR2 is SQIVND (reference sequence). The length of the CDR3 is 15 residues. Trimming at V came to 3 bases and at J to 6 bases, leaving 7 bases not matched to a gene. Notes on the study in general: Across healthy donors, higher total template counts meant significantly greater roughly 2-week count variance. Technical replicates showed roughly 1.2 changed clones; roughly two weeks about 16; four weeks 19.

Using immunoSEQ multiplex PCR, the repertoire was profiled, and TCRdb retains in-frame clones only, with some absent. Of 90,000 to 120,000 clones in the sample, around 89% were seen once. Collection occurred without any documented infections or immune events in donors. Points on this clone: Antigen: not known.

This clonotype was obtained from a person between 18 and 70 years old in good health. The J gene is TRBJ1-5, the V gene TRBV19; 8 bases agree with TRBD1. The specimen was blood. The chain's CDR3 is CASSIRTGQGQPQHF. The CDR3 nucleotides read TGTGCCAGTAGTATCAGGACAGGGCAAGGTCAGCCCCAGCATTTT. The variable domain in full, completed from reference TRBV19 and TRBJ1-5, reads DGGITQSPKYLFRKEGQNVTLSCEQNLNHDAMYWYRQDPGQGLRLIYYSQIVNDFQKGDIAEGYSVSREKKESFPLTVTSAQKNPTAFYLCASSIRTGQGQPQHFGDGTRLSIL.